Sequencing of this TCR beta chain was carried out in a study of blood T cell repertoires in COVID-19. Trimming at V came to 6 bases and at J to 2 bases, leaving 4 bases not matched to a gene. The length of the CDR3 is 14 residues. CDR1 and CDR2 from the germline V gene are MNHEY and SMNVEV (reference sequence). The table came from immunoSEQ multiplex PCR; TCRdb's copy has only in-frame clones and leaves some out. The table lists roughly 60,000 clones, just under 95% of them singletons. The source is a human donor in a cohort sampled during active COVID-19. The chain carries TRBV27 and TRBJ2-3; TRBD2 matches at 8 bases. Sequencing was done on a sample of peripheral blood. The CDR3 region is CASSRLANTDTQYF. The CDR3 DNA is TGTGCCAGCAGCCGACTAGCGAACACAGATACGCAGTATTTT.